This TCR beta chain was retrieved from a study of blood T cell repertoires in COVID-19. Overall study: Spain, Italy and the United States supplied samples that represented acute and convalescent COVID-19. Sources were T cells, B-cell-depleted T cells, or PBMCs; the material itself was cDNA or gDNA.

Trimming at V came to 4 bases and at J to 1 base, leaving 7 bases not matched to a gene. The CDR3 is 16 amino acids. Germline CDR1 and CDR2: MNHEY and SMNVEV (reference sequence). Original handling: It was from reference gene primer amplification that nucleated cell counts were estimated. Data came from immunoSEQ multiplex PCR; TCRdb stores just in-frame clones and leaves some out. V and J calls plus clone size are reproduced from that table; the DNA served to infer D and trimming. Among some 120,000 clones listed, 55% to 75% were seen once. This sequence joins TRBV27 and TRBJ1-5; 7 bases map to TRBD1. The sequenced material came from peripheral blood. The receptor was isolated from a woman aged 70-85 years with acute or convalescent COVID-19. CDR3 amino acids: CASSSHRGVSNQPQHF. The CDR3 coding sequence is TGTGCCAGCAGTTCCCACAGGGGAGTAAGCAATCAGCCCCAGCATTTT.